What follows describes a single TCR beta chain. The antigen is unknown. The read falls 3 residues short of the CDR3 end, and the missing part is taken from the germline J gene. Method: immunoSEQ multiplex PCR; TCRdb's copy keeps in-frame clones and lacks some. The sample has around 8,000 clones. The data were taken from a study of T cell clonality in common variable immunodeficiency. CDR3 length: 15 residues. V was pared by 4 bases and J by 0 bases, with 14 bases between. Germline V gives CDR1 SGHRS, CDR2 YFSETQ. For at least one year, all CVID subjects received replacement immunoglobulin. Study-wide findings and caveats: Fewer TCRbeta clones were shared among CVID subjects than controls. CVID patient heterogeneity limited repertoire-clinical complication correlations. Fewer deletions and N-nucleotide insertions were reportedly seen in common variable immunodeficiency TCR beta sequences.

The TCR sequence derives from a human donor with common variable immunodeficiency. This sequence joins TRBV5-1 and TRBJ2-7, with D perhaps TRBD1 (6 bases). The sequenced material came from peripheral blood mononuclear cells. CDR3 bases read: TGCGCCAGCAGCACATTACAGGGAATCTCCTACGAG. It specifies CASSTLQGISYE. The whole CDR3 protein is CASSTLQGISYEQYF.